The next 20 T cell receptor beta chains were all read from a single sample in a study of cytomegalovirus exposure and HLA in healthy donors. The PCR was carried out with 60 Vbeta primers and 13 Jbeta primers. Assay: immunoSEQ multiplex PCR; the TCRdb copy retains only in-frame clones and omits some. This sample has about 120,000 clones, with about three quarters found just once. Input material: PBMCs. The receptors stem from a woman between 55 and 75 years old in good health and CMV-seropositive.

This clone was observed a few times. This chain links TRBV7-3 with TRBJ2-2, with TRBD2 matching over 9 bases. CDR1 and CDR2 (germline): SGHTA, FQGTGA. V lost 4 bases to trimming and J lost 1 base; unmatched junction nucleotides: 1. The CDR3 length is 15 residues. The CDR3 loop reads CASSSLAGNTGELFF. As DNA, the CDR3 is TGTGCCAGCAGCTCACTAGCGGGGAACACCGGGGAGCTGTTTTTT.

The CDR3 reads CASSLASPRQGGWVYEQYF. The DNA of the CDR3 is TGCGCCAGCAGCTTGGCGTCGCCGCGACAGGGAGGCTGGGTCTACGAGCAGTACTTC. This rearrangement joins TRBV5-1 to TRBJ2-7; tentatively, D is TRBD1 (7 bases). The CDR3 is made up of 19 amino acids. Trimming stripped 0 bases from V and 3 bases from J, with 25 bases between. CDR1 is SGHRS and CDR2 is YFSETQ in the germline V gene.

The chain is built from TRBV5-1 and TRBJ2-7; D is possibly TRBD1 (5 bases). The CDR3 loop spans 15 amino acids. Trimming removed 2 bases from V and 1 base from J, with 13 bases in between. The germline V gene has CDR1 SGHRS and CDR2 YFSETQ. CDR3 DNA sequence: TGCGCCAGCAGCTTACGACAGCCAGGATCCTACGAGCAGTACTTC. Protein: CASSLRQPGSYEQYF.

The chain is built from TRBV6-4 and TRBJ2-1, with 9 bases matching TRBD2. The CDR3 is 14 amino acids. V dropped 9 bases and J dropped 4; count of bases not matched to a gene: 7. CDR1 is MRHNA and CDR2 is SNTAGT in the germline V gene. In DNA form, the CDR3 reads TGTGCCAGGGAAATTAGCGGGAGTTACAATGAGCAGTTCTTC. This sequence encodes CAREISGSYNEQFF.

The genes are TRBV9 and TRBJ2-7, with 8 nucleotides matching TRBD1. CDR1 and CDR2 from the germline V gene are SGDLS and YYNGEE. The CDR3 spans 14 residues. The ends lost 4 bases at V and 3 bases at J; junction bases unmatched: 6. CDR3 loop: CASSPRQGIYEQYF. The CDR3 nucleotides are TGTGCCAGCAGCCCAAGACAGGGGATCTACGAGCAGTACTTC.

The chain carries TRBV7-3 and TRBJ2-3, with D maybe TRBD1 (7 bases). This CDR3 contains 14 residues. Between the trimmed V and J ends, which lost 2 bases and 6 bases, there was a span of 12 bases. CDR1 SGHTA and CDR2 FQGTGA come from the germline V gene. The CDR3 bases are TGTGCCAGCAGCTTACAGGGGGGAGTGGATACGCAGTATTTT. Translated: CASSLQGGVDTQYF. The whole variable domain, remainder taken from reference TRBV7-3 and TRBJ2-3, is GAGVSQTPSNKVTEKGKYVELRCDPISGHTALYWYRQSLGQGPEFLIYFQGTGAADDSGLPNDRFFAVRPEGSVSTLKIQRTERGDSAVYLCASSLQGGVDTQYFGPGTRLTVL.

This clone was counted between two and nine times. The chain combines TRBV4-2 with TRBJ2-2; D remains unclear. V lost 0 bases and J lost 4, with 6 bases in between. The length of the CDR3 is 14 residues. Germline CDR1 reads LGHNA; CDR2 reads YNFKEQ. The CDR3 DNA sequence: TGTGCCAGCAGCCAAGAGTCCCTCACCGGGGAGCTGTTTTTT. Protein: CASSQESLTGELFF.

As regards this clone: Sequence at one end of the junction differs from germline and may be a read error. The gene calls are TRBV7-9 and TRBJ1-3, with no clear D. The CDR3 totals 17 residues. Germline loops: CDR1 SEHNR, CDR2 FQNEAQ (reference sequence). The CDR3 loop is CSSSSRTLLLGGNTIYF. The CDR3 DNA reads as TGTTCCAGCAGCAGCCGGACTCTGCTCCTGGGGGGAAACACCATATATTTT.

The sample holds a few counts of this clone. V gene TRBV7-6 combines with J gene TRBJ1-5, with D hard to call. The CDR3 is made up of 12 amino acids. Germline-derived CDR1 and CDR2 are SGHVS and FNYEAQ. Trimming took 3 bases from V and 4 from J, leaving 4 bases between them. The CDR3: CASSFPNQPQHF. The CDR3 DNA sequence: TGTGCCAGCAGCTTCCCTAATCAGCCCCAGCATTTT.

This chain links TRBV30 with TRBJ2-5; D is ambiguous. V gave up 1 base and J gave up 4 bases, with 19 bases separating them. Germline lookup yields CDR1 GTSNPN and CDR2 SVGIG (reference sequence). This CDR3 spans 16 amino acids. The CDR3 region has the DNA TGTGCCTGGAGTGGATTACAGCTCGGTTCGCGAGAGACCCAGTACTTC. Translation gives CAWSGLQLGSRETQYF.

The chain combines TRBV30 with TRBJ1-5; a weak D match, TRBD1 (6 bases). Germline V gives CDR1 GTSNPN, CDR2 SVGIG (reference sequence). This CDR3 contains 15 residues. The V gene lost 1 base and the J gene lost 3 bases, with 13 bases spanning the gap. CDR3 protein: CAWSGTGNLNQPQHF. As DNA, the CDR3 is TGTGCCTGGAGTGGTACAGGGAACCTCAATCAGCCCCAGCATTTT.

V gene TRBV28 combines with J gene TRBJ1-2; D might be TRBD1 (5 bases). Germline V CDR1 and CDR2: MDHEN, SYDVKM. This CDR3 contains 18 residues. Trimming took 4 bases from V and 3 from J, leaving 24 bases between them. CDR3 protein: CASSSPLGGPTPYYGYTF. CDR3 DNA: TGTGCCAGCAGTTCCCCCTTGGGGGGACCTACCCCCTACTATGGCTACACCTTC.

The chain joins TRBV29-1 to TRBJ2-5, with 10 bases identical to TRBD2. V shed 1 base and J 5 bases; nucleotides not matched to a gene: 7. CDR3 size: 15 residues. The germline V gene has CDR1 SQVTM and CDR2 ANQGSEA. DNA of the CDR3: TGCAGCGTTGAAGTCTCCCTGACTAGCGGGGAGACCCAGTACTTC. This gives the protein CSVEVSLTSGETQYF.

The rearrangement uses TRBV6-5 and TRBJ2-1; D is undetermined. Germline loops: CDR1 MNHEY, CDR2 SVGAGI. This CDR3 region has 15 residues. V lost 6 bases and J 3 bases, leaving 15 bases between the germline ends. The CDR3 here is CASSSLVRYYNEQFF. CDR3 in DNA: TGTGCCAGCAGCTCCTTAGTTCGCTACTACAATGAGCAGTTCTTC.

The rearrangement links TRBV19 to TRBJ2-7, with TRBD2 identical over 11 bases. Germline CDR1 reads LNHDA; CDR2 reads SQIVND (reference sequence). This CDR3 comprises 14 residues. The V and J ends lost 3 bases and 4 bases, in that order; junction bases with no gene match: 2. The CDR3 DNA reads as TGTGCCAGTAGTATTAGCGGGAGGGCGTACGAGCAGTACTTC. Protein product: CASSISGRAYEQYF.

This sequence joins TRBV6-6 and TRBJ1-5, with TRBD1 as a possible D gene (5 bases). V lost 8 bases, J lost 9 bases, and 23 bases lay in between. The CDR3 has 15 residues. The germline V gene has CDR1 MNHNY and CDR2 SVGAGI (reference sequence). The CDR3 spells CASSDSKGPLWPQHF. DNA for the CDR3: TGTGCCAGCTCCGACTCCAAGGGGCCCCTTTGGCCCCAGCATTTT.

To note about this clone: No DNA is shown, since the ends of the CDR3 on it are uncertain; the CDR3 is the one TCRdb lists. V gene TRBV9 combines with J gene TRBJ2-1; no check of the table's D call, TRBD2, against the DNA was made. The CDR3 spans 15 amino acids, including both terminal residues. Germline loops: CDR1 SGDLS, CDR2 YYNGEE. The CDR3 loop reads CASSFGPGRNNEQFF.

This clone was recorded a few times. Germline is not matched at one junction end, which may reflect a read error. This chain uses TRBV4-1 with TRBJ1-1, with D unresolved. The CDR3 extends over 16 amino acids. Germline CDR1 MGHRA, CDR2 YSYEKL. CDR3 loop: CASRQVPTVMNTEAFF. DNA for the CDR3: TGCGCCAGCAGACAAGTCCCTACAGTGATGAACACTGAAGCTTTCTTT.

The V gene is TRBV10-1, the J gene TRBJ2-3, with a possible D match to TRBD1 (6 bases). The CDR3 totals 16 residues. Germline values: CDR1 WNHNN, CDR2 SYGVQD (reference sequence). The V end was cut by 5 bases, the J end by 4 bases, with 19 bases between. This chain's CDR3 is CASSIGQTKGADTQYF. The CDR3 bases are TGCGCCAGCAGTATAGGACAGACCAAAGGGGCAGATACGCAGTATTTT.

This clone showed up just once. The chain links TRBV18 to TRBJ1-2; weak D call: TRBD1 (5 bases). V lost 0 bases to trimming and J lost 7 bases, with 12 bases between them. Germline V CDR1 and CDR2: KGHSH, LQKENI. This CDR3 has 14 residues. CDR3 amino acids: CASSPPLSGGGYTF. CDR3 bases: TGTGCCAGCTCACCACCTTTATCCGGGGGTGGCTACACCTTC.